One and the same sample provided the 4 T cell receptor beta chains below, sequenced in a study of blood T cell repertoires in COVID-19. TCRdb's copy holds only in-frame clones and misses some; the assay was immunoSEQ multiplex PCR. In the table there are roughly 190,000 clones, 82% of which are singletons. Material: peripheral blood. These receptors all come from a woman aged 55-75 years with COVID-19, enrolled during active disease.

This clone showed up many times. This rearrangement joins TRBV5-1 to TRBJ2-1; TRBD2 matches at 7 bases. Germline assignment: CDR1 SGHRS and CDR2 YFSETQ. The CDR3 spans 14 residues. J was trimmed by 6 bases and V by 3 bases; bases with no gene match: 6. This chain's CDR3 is CASSYYGRGNEQFF. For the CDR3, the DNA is TGCGCCAGCAGCTACTATGGGAGGGGCAATGAGCAGTTCTTC. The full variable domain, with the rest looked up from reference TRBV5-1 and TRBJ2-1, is KAGVTQTPRYLIKTRGQQVTLSCSPISGHRSVSWYQQTPGQGLQFLFEYFSETQRNKGNFPGRFSGRQFSNSRSEMNVSTLELGDSALYLCASSYYGRGNEQFFGPGTRLTVL.

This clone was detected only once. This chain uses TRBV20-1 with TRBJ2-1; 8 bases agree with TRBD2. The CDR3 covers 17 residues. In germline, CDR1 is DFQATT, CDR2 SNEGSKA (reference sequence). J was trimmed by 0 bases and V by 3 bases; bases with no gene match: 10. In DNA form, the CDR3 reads TGCAGTGCTAGTGATTCGGGGGGGTTAAGCTCCTACAATGAGCAGTTCTTC. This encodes CSASDSGGLSSYNEQFF.

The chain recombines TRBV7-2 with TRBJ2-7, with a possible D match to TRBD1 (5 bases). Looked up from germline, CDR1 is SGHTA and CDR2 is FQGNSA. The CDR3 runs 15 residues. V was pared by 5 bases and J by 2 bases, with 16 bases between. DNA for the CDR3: TGTGCCAGCAGCCAGCGCTGGGGCGCCACCTACGAGCAGTACTTC. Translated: CASSQRWGATYEQYF.

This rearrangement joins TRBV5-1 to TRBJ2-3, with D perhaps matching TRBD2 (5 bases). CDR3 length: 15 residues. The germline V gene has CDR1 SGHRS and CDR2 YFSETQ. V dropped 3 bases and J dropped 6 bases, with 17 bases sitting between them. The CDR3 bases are TGCGCCAGCAGCTCTGGGTTTACAAGAGGGGATACGCAGTATTTT. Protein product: CASSSGFTRGDTQYF.